This T cell receptor (beta chain) was observed in a study of blood T cell repertoires in COVID-19. About the study: The cDNA or gDNA used as material had been derived from T cells, B-cell-depleted T cells, or PBMCs.

V dropped 5 bases and J dropped 3 bases, with 11 bases sitting between them. The CDR3 runs to 14 residues. CDR1 and CDR2 (germline): SGDLS, YYNGEE. Residents of under 25 US areas, aged about 18 to 89 years, made up the participants. Cohort allocation depended upon clinical history that participants reported. The repertoire was sequenced with immunoSEQ multiplex PCR; TCRdb's copy has only in-frame clones and lacks some. The data show some 170,000 clones, roughly 82% seen once. Sequences were obtained from PBMCs or T cells enriched from blood (not recorded which). This sequence was found in a middle-aged man who had recovered from COVID-19. The chain couples TRBV9 to TRBJ1-4, with a tentative D call TRBD1 (5 bases). The CDR3 is CASSEDNSNEKLFF. The CDR3 DNA reads as TGTGCCAGCAGTGAGGACAACTCTAATGAAAAACTGTTTTTT.